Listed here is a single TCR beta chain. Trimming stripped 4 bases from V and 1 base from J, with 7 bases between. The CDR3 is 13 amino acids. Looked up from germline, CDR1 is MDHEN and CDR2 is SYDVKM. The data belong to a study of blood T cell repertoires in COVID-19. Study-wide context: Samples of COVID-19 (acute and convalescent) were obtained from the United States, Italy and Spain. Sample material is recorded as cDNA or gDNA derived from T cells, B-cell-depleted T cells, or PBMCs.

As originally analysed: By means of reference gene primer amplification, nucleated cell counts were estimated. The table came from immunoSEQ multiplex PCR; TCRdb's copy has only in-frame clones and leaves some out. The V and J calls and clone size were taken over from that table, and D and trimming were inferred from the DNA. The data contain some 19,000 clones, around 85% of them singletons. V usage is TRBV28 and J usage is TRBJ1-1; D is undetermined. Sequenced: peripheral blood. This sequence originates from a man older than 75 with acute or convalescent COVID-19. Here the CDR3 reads CASSYNRNTEAFF. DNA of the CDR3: TGTGCCAGCAGTTACAACAGGAACACTGAAGCTTTCTTT.